This record covers a single TCR beta chain. The antigen is unknown. The data stem from a study of neoadjuvant anti-PD-1 for oral cavity cancer. Study-wide results and caveats: Post-nivolumab, blood T cell clonality was significantly elevated in non-responders.

Trimming left V 4 bases short and J 4 bases short, with 8 bases between. The germline V gene has CDR1 SGHVS and CDR2 FQNEAQ. CDR3 length: 12 residues. Method: immunoSEQ multiplex PCR; TCRdb's copy keeps in-frame clones and lacks some. This sample has tens of thousands of clones, with approximately 81% found just once. The time point here: after neoadjuvant nivolumab, at surgical resection. This chain joins TRBV7-8 and TRBJ2-7; perhaps D is TRBD1 or TRBD2 (5 bases each). Here the sequenced sample was PBMCs, taken after nivolumab (anti-PD-1) treatment. This receptor was taken from a person between 40 and 85 years old with oral cavity squamous cell carcinoma. CDR3 amino acids: CASSWDGYEQYF. Here the CDR3 DNA reads TGTGCCAGCAGCTGGGACGGGTACGAGCAGTACTTC.